The rows below give T cell receptor beta chains drawn from one sample of a study of blood T cell repertoires in COVID-19. The assay was immunoSEQ multiplex PCR, and TCRdb's table has in-frame clones only and misses some. Found here are tens of thousands of clones, 82% of them singletons; the top ten hold approximately 10%. Input material: peripheral blood. Receptors originate from a man older than 75 with COVID-19, enrolled during active disease. Each CDR3 is given with its conserved first and last residue. The D gene is left open where the match is weak.

j_call d_call v_call cdr3_aa
TRBJ2-3 TRBD1 TRBV30 CAWSPSPKGATDTQYF
TRBJ1-1 . TRBV6-5 CASSYKFDWELAFF
TRBJ1-1 . TRBV6-5 CASRGEGSNTEAFF
TRBJ2-1 TRBD1 TRBV2 CASSALTGEDEQFF
TRBJ2-3 . TRBV7-2 CASSPPGLTDTQYF
TRBJ1-2 . TRBV5-6 CASSLARGYGYTF
TRBJ2-5 . TRBV14 CASSHPDPAQPQETQYF
TRBJ1-1 . TRBV7-9 CASSLGGGGDTEAFF
TRBJ2-3 TRBD2 TRBV11-3 CASSTGGRDTQYF
TRBJ2-1 TRBD1 TRBV24-1 CATSDWDRGSYNEQFF
TRBJ1-2 . TRBV11-1 CASSLTSYYDYTF
TRBJ1-1 . TRBV5-4 CASSLGRDGGWSGAFF
TRBJ2-1 . TRBV29-1 CSAISYNEQFF
TRBJ1-5 . TRBV11-3 CASSSVHSPRCGNQPQHF
TRBJ2-1 . TRBV5-6 CASSLAPGSGVRNEQFF
TRBJ2-3 TRBD2 TRBV2 CASSEVLRGADTQYF
TRBJ1-4 TRBD1 TRBV19 CASSTPTGGREKLFF
TRBJ2-5 . TRBV24-1 CATSDPGTPQETQYF
TRBJ1-2 . TRBV11-2 CASSLSGGLGYTF
TRBJ1-1 . TRBV13 CASSLGGRDTEAFF
TRBJ2-1 TRBD2 TRBV9 CASSVGGSRNEQFF
TRBJ2-3 TRBD2 TRBV9 CASSVATGGGAGTQYF
TRBJ1-2 . TRBV2 CASLLQGPYGYTF
TRBJ2-5 TRBD1 TRBV10-3 CAISKGQGAQKYQETQYF
TRBJ2-7 TRBD1 TRBV5-1 CASSGLTGPFYEQYF
TRBJ1-5 . TRBV28 CASSFPWTAKLNQPQHF
TRBJ1-6 . TRBV4-3 CASSHERQAPLNNSPLHF
TRBJ2-5 TRBD1 TRBV2 CASRGDSQTQYF
TRBJ2-2 . TRBV2 CASSEARGGVLFF
TRBJ2-2 . TRBV7-3 CASSLEPTNTGELFF
TRBJ1-1 . TRBV19 CASHLGRGSFGTEAFF
TRBJ1-1 . TRBV6-5 CASSRDTSMNTEAFF
TRBJ1-2 . TRBV4-3 CASSQVGPGDYGYTF
TRBJ1-5 . TRBV7-9 CASSPPNQPQHF
TRBJ2-2 TRBD2 TRBV24-1 CATRGGGDTGELFF
TRBJ1-1 . TRBV20-1 CSASPQAPGEAFF
TRBJ1-6 TRBD1 TRBV18 CASSPRTGNNSPLHF
TRBJ2-1 TRBD2 TRBV11-2 CASSLGLAGPPGNEQFF
TRBJ1-5 . TRBV9 CASSVGGNGNQPQHF
TRBJ2-2 . TRBV5-1 CASALQGRDTGELFF
TRBJ2-2 TRBD2 TRBV24-1 CATSDRLAKVGTGELFF
TRBJ2-7 TRBD1 TRBV5-5 CASSAGQGLTYEQYF
TRBJ1-1 . TRBV2 CASSAGQKGGTEAFF
TRBJ2-1 TRBD2 TRBV7-2 CASSLTSDPLHEQFF
TRBJ2-3 TRBD2 TRBV9 CASSVRAGVADTQYF
TRBJ2-1 TRBD2 TRBV5-1 CASSDAGGIAGGEQFF